The entry below gives a single T cell receptor beta chain sequence along with its context. Its antigen is not identified. The repertoire was sequenced with immunoSEQ multiplex PCR; TCRdb's copy has only in-frame clones and lacks some. Of approximately 180,000 clones listed, 90% were seen once; the top ten hold roughly 4%. This record comes from a study of T cell responses to AZD1222 COVID-19 vaccine. Study outcomes and limitations: Per reports, nearly half of all spike-specific TCRs target regions that are unmutated in variants. Rises in breadth and depth of Spike-specific TCRs came after two AZD1222 doses. Mapped onto spike, vaccine-associated CD4 TCRs spanned it and were dominant at 160-218 and 743-854. Repertoires were obtained only post-peak T cell response.

The V end lost 5 bases, the J end lost 10 bases, and 20 bases lay between the germline ends. The germline V gene has CDR1 SGHTA and CDR2 FQGNSA. The CDR3 contains 14 residues. This TCR derives from an adult who received the MenACWY meningococcal vaccine as a control. The chain is built from TRBV7-2 and TRBJ1-1; D gene uncertain. Material: peripheral blood, obtained 28 days after the second dose of the MenACWY control vaccine. The CDR3 sequence: CASSLDYLEGTAFF. DNA for the CDR3: TGTGCCAGCAGCCTAGACTATTTGGAGGGTACAGCTTTCTTT.